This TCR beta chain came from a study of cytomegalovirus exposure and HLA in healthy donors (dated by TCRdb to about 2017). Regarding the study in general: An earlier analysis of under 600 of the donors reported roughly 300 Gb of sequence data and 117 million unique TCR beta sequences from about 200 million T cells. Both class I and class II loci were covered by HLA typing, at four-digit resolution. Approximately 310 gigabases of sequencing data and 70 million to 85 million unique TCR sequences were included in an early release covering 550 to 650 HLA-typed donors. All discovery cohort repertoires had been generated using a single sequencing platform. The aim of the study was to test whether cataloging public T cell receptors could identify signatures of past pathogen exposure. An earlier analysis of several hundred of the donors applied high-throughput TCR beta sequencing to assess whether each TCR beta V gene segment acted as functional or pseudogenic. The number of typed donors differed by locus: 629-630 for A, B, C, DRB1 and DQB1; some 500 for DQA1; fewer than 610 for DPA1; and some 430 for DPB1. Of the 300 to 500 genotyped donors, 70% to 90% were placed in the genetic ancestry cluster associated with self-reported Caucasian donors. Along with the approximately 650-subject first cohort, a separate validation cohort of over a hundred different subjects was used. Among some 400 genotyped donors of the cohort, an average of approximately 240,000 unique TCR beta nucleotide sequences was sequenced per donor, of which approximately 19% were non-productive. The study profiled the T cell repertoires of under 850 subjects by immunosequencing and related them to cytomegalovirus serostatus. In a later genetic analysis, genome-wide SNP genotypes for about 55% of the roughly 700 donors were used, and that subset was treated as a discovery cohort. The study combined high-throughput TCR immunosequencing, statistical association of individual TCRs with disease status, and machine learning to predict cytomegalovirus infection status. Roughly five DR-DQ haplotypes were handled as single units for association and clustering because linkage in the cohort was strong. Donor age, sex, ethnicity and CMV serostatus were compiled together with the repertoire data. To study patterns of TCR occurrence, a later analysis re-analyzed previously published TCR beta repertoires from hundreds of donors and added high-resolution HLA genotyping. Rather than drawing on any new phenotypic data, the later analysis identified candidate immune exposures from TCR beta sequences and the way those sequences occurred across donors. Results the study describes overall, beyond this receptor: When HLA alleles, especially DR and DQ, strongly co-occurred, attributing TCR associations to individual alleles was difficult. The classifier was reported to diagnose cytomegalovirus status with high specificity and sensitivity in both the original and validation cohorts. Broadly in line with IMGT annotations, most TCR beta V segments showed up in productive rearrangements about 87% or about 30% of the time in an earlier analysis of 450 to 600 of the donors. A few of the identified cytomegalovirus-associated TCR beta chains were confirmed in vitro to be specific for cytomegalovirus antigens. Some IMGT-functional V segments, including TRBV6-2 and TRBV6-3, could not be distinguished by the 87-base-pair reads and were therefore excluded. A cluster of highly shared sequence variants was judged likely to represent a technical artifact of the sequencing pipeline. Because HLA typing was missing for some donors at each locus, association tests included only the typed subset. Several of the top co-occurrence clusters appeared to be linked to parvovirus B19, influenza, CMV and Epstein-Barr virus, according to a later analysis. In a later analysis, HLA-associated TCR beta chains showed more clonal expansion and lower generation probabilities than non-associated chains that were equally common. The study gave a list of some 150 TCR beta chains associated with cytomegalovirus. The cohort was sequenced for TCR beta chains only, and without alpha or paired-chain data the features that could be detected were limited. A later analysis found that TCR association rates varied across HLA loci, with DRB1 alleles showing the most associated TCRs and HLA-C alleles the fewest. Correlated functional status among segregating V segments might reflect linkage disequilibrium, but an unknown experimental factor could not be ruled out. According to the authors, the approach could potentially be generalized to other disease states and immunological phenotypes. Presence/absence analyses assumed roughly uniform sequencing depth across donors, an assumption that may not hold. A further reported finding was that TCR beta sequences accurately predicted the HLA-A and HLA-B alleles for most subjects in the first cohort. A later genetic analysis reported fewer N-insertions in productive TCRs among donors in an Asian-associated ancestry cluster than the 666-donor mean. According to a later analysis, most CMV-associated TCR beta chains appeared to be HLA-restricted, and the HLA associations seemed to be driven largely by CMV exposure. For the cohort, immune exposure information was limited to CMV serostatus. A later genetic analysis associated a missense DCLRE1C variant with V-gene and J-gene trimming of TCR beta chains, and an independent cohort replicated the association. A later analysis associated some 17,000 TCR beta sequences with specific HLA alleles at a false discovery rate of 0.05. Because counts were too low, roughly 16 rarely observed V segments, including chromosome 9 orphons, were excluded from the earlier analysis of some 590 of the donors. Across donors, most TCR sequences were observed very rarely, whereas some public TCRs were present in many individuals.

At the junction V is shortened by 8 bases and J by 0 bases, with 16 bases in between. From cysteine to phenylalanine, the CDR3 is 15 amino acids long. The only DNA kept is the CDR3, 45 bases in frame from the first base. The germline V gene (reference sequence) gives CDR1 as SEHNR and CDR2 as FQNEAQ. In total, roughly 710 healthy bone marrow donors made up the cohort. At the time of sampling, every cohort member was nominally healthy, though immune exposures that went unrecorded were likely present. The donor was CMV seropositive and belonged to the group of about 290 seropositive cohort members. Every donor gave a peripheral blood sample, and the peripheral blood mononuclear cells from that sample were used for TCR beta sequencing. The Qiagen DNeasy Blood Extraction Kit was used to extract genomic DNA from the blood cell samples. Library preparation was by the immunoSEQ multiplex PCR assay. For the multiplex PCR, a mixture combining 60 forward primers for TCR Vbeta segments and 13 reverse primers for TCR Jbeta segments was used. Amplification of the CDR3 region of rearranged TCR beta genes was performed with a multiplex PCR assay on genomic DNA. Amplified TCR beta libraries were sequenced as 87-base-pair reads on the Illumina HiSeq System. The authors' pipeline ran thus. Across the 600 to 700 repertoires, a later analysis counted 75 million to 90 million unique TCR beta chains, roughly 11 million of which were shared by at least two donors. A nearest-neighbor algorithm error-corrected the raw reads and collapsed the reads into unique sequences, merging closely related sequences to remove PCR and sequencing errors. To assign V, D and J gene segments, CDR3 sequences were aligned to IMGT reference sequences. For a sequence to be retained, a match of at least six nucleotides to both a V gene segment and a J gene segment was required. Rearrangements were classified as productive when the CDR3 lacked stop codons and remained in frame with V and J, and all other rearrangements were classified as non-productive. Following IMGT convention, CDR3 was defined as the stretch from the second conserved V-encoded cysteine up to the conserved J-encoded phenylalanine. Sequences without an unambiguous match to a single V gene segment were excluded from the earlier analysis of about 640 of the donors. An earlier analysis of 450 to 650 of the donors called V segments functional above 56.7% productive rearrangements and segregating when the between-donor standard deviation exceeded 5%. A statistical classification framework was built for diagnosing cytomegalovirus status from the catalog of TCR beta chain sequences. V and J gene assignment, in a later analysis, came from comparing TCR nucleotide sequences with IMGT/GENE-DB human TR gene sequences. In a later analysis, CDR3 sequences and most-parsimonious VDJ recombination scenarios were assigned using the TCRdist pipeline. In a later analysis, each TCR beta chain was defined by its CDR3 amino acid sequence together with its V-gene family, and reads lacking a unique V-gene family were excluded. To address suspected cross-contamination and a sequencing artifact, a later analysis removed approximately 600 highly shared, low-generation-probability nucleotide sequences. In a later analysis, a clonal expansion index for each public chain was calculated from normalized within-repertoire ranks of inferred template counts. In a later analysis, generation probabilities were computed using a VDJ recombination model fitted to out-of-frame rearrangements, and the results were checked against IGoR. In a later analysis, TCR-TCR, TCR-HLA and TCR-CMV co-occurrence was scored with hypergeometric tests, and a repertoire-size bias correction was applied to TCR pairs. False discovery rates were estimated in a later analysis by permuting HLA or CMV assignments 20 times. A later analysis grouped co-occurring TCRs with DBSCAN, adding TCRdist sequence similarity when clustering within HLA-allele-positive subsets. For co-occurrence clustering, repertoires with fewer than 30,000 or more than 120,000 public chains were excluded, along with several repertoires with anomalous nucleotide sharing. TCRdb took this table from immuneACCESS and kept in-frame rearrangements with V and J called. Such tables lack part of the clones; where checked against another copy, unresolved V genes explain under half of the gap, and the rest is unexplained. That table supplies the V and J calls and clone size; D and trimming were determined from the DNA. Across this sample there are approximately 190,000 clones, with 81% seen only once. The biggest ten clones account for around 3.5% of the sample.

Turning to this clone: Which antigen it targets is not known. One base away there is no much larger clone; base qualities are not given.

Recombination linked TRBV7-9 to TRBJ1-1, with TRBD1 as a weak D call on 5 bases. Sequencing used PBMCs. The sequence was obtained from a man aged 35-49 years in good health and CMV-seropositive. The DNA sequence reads TGTGCCAGCCTCCGTCGGGCGGGACTGAACACTGAAGCTTTCTTT. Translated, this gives CASLRRAGLNTEAFF.